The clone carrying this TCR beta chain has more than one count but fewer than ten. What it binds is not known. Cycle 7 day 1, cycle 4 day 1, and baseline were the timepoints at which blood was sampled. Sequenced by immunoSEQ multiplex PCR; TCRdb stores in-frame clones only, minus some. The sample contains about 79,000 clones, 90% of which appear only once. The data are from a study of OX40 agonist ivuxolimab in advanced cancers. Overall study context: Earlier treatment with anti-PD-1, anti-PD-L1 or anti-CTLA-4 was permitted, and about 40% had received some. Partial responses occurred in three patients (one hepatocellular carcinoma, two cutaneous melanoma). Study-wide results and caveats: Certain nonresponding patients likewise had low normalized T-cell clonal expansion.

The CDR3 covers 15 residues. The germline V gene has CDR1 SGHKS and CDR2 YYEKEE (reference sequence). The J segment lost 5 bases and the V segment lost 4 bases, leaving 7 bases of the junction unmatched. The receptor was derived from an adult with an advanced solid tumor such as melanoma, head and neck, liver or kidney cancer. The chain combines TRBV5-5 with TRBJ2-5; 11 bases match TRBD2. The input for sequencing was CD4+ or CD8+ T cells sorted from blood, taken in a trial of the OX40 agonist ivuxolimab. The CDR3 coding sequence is TGTGCCAGCAGCGGGCTAGCGGGGGGTTGGGAGACCCAGTACTTC. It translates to CASSGLAGGWETQYF.